A selection of T cell receptor beta chains follows, all from one sample in a study of shared clonotypes between healthy human individuals. This table comes from immunoSEQ multiplex PCR, and its TCRdb copy is limited to in-frame clones, with some not included. The sample holds roughly 720,000 clones; 90% are singletons and the top ten take 34%. Material: memory CD8+ T cells from PBMCs. The receptors come from a man aged 18 to 29 in good health. Some clones in this sample may be carry-over from other donors' samples. The CDR3 runs from the conserved cysteine through the conserved F or W. D genes are given only for firm matches. Clone size is stated in some rows and not others, as once, few, many or a class when expanded.

j_gene	abundance	d_gene	v_gene	CDR3aa	CDR3nt
TRBJ2-3	NA	TRBD1	TRBV10-1	CASSETRRTGATDTQYF	TGCGCCAGCAGTGAGACACGCCGGACAGGAGCCACAGATACGCAGTATTTT
TRBJ1-2	NA	NA	TRBV4-2	CASSLGGQDYGYTF	TGTGCCAGCAGCCTAGGGGGACAAGACTATGGCTACACCTTC
TRBJ1-4	once	NA	TRBV5-1	CASSTGWSANEKLFF	TGCGCCAGCAGCACGGGGTGGTCGGCTAATGAAAAACTGTTTTTT
TRBJ1-4	NA	NA	TRBV7-6	CASSPPGPLGEKLFF	TGTGCCAGCAGCCCCCCGGGTCCTCTGGGCGAAAAACTGTTTTTT
TRBJ2-7	NA	NA	TRBV19	CASSMFVGTGYEQYF	TGTGCCAGTAGTATGTTCGTTGGTACCGGCTACGAGCAGTACTTC
TRBJ2-1	once	TRBD2	TRBV14	CASSQDRAGGPFYNEQFF	TGTGCCAGCAGCCAAGATAGAGCGGGAGGACCCTTCTACAATGAGCAGTTCTTC
TRBJ2-7	NA	NA	TRBV4-1	CASSHDTSYEQYF	TGCGCCAGCAGCCATGACACCTCCTACGAGCAGTACTTC
TRBJ1-1	NA	NA	TRBV11-2	CASSFDRSEAFF	TGTGCCAGCAGCTTTGACAGATCTGAAGCTTTCTTT
TRBJ2-5	NA	NA	TRBV6-1	CASSDRDTQETQYF	TGTGCCAGCAGTGACCGGGACACCCAAGAGACCCAGTACTTC
TRBJ2-7	NA	NA	TRBV13	CASSAETRYEQYF	TGTGCCAGCAGCGCAGAAACTAGGTACGAGCAGTACTTC
TRBJ1-5	NA	NA	TRBV19	CASGGGPDSNQPQHF	TGTGCCAGTGGGGGAGGGCCCGATAGCAATCAGCCCCAGCATTTT
TRBJ2-6	NA	TRBD1	TRBV7-9	CASSSDQQGVTSGANVLTF	TGTGCCAGCAGCTCGGACCAACAGGGGGTGACCTCTGGGGCCAACGTCCTGACTTTC
TRBJ1-2	NA	NA	TRBV27	CASLNYGYTF	TGTGCCAGCCTTAACTATGGCTACACCTTC
TRBJ2-7	NA	NA	TRBV28	CASTDGEWRGNYEQYF	TGTGCCAGCACCGATGGTGAATGGCGGGGAAACTACGAGCAGTACTTC
TRBJ2-3	NA	NA	TRBV28	CASSLHGPREEPQYF	TGTGCCAGCAGTTTGCACGGGCCCCGCGAGGAACCGCAGTATTTT
TRBJ2-2	NA	NA	TRBV7-9	CASSLLPGRGNTGELFF	TGTGCCAGCAGCTTATTACCAGGCAGGGGCAACACCGGGGAGCTGTTTTTT
TRBJ1-2	NA	TRBD1	TRBV27	CASSADRVRGYGYTF	TGTGCCAGCAGTGCCGACAGGGTGCGGGGCTATGGCTACACCTTC
TRBJ2-7	NA	TRBD1	TRBV9	CASSSGTGGYEQYF	TGTGCCAGCAGCTCCGGGACAGGGGGCTACGAGCAGTACTTC
TRBJ2-1	NA	NA	TRBV5-6	CASSLGVGTGNEQFF	TGTGCCAGCAGCTTGGGAGTGGGGACGGGCAATGAGCAGTTCTTC
TRBJ2-2	NA	TRBD2	TRBV27	CASSTRPGLAGDTGELFF	TGTGCCAGCAGTACACGCCCGGGACTAGCGGGAGATACCGGGGAGCTGTTTTTT
TRBJ2-7	NA	TRBD1	TRBV27	CASRPVGTGHREQYF	TGTGCCAGCAGGCCCGTCGGGACAGGCCATCGCGAGCAGTACTTC
TRBJ2-7	NA	NA	TRBV7-8	CASSLGGASPYEQYF	TGTGCCAGCAGCTTGGGGGGGGCTTCACCCTACGAGCAGTACTTC
TRBJ2-2	NA	NA	TRBV10-3	CAISPGADTTNTGELFF	TGTGCCATCAGTCCGGGGGCAGACACTACGAACACCGGGGAGCTGTTTTTT
TRBJ2-1	NA	NA	TRBV7-9	CASSLDSGFYNEQFF	TGTGCCAGCAGCTTGGACAGCGGGTTCTACAATGAGCAGTTCTTC
TRBJ2-5	NA	NA	TRBV13	CASSPRGGQETQYF	TGTGCCAGCAGCCCACGGGGCGGGCAAGAGACCCAGTACTTC
TRBJ2-1	few	NA	TRBV9	CASSVGAGAGREQFF	TGTGCCAGCAGCGTAGGGGCGGGGGCCGGTAGGGAGCAGTTCTTC
TRBJ2-1	NA	NA	TRBV4-3	CASSQEPGPGSYNEQFF	TGCGCCAGCAGCCAGGAGCCGGGCCCCGGGTCCTACAATGAGCAGTTCTTC
TRBJ2-3	NA	NA	TRBV28	CASSPPRGRDTQYF	TGTGCCAGCAGCCCACCCAGGGGTCGGGATACGCAGTATTTT
TRBJ2-6	NA	NA	TRBV4-3	CASSQDRSSSGANVLTF	TGCGCCAGCAGCCAAGACAGGTCTAGCTCTGGGGCCAACGTCCTGACTTTC
TRBJ2-1	NA	NA	TRBV4-1	CASSQDRRDRSFLHEQFF	TGCGCCAGCAGCCAAGATCGCCGCGACAGGTCTTTTCTTCATGAGCAGTTCTTC
TRBJ2-1	NA	NA	TRBV7-9	CASSLTQGYNEQFF	TGTGCCAGCAGCTTAACACAGGGATACAATGAGCAGTTCTTC
TRBJ2-7	NA	TRBD2	TRBV28	CASSPPTSGSYEQYF	TGTGCCAGCAGTCCTCCGACTAGCGGGAGTTATGAGCAGTACTTC
TRBJ1-2	NA	TRBD1	TRBV5-6	CASSADRDFGYTF	TGTGCCAGCAGCGCGGACAGGGATTTTGGCTACACCTTC
TRBJ2-7	NA	NA	TRBV5-6	CASSSSHEQYF	TGTGCCAGCAGCTCGTCCCACGAGCAGTACTTC
TRBJ2-7	NA	TRBD1	TRBV6-1	CASTEDRGLFEQYF	TGTGCCAGCACCGAGGACAGGGGGCTGTTCGAGCAGTACTTC
TRBJ2-2	NA	TRBD2	TRBV11-3	CASSPWTSLNTGELFF	TGTGCCAGCAGCCCTTGGACTAGCTTGAACACCGGGGAGCTGTTTTTT
TRBJ2-7	NA	NA	TRBV27	CASSARTAEDEQYF	TGTGCCAGCAGTGCCCGGACAGCCGAGGACGAGCAGTACTTC
TRBJ1-5	NA	NA	TRBV5-8	CASSPLARFNQPQHF	TGTGCCAGCAGCCCCCTGGCCAGATTCAATCAGCCCCAGCATTTT
TRBJ2-1	NA	NA	TRBV7-9	CASSFPAPNEQFF	TGTGCCAGCAGCTTCCCCGCGCCCAATGAGCAGTTCTTC
TRBJ2-7	NA	TRBD2	TRBV28	CASSASPGLGSYEQYF	TGTGCCAGCAGCGCTTCCCCGGGACTAGGCTCCTACGAGCAGTACTTC
TRBJ2-3	NA	NA	TRBV13	CASSSVSTSSTDTQYF	TGTGCCAGCAGCTCGGTCTCTACCTCTAGCACAGATACGCAGTATTTT
TRBJ2-7	NA	NA	TRBV25-1	CASSEYYEQYF	TGTGCCAGCAGTGAATACTACGAGCAGTACTTC
TRBJ2-7	NA	TRBD1	TRBV7-6	CASSPIGRTGTHEQYF	TGTGCCAGCAGCCCCATAGGTAGGACAGGGACCCACGAGCAGTACTTC
TRBJ2-7	NA	TRBD2	TRBV27	CASRLAGGGVYEQYF	TGTGCCAGCAGACTAGCGGGAGGGGGGGTTTACGAGCAGTACTTC
TRBJ1-3	NA	NA	TRBV27	CASSRGGAGNTIYF	TGTGCCAGCAGTAGGGGGGGCGCTGGAAACACCATATATTTT
TRBJ1-2	NA	NA	TRBV7-9	CASTPGGNYGYTF	TGTGCCAGCACCCCGGGGGGTAACTATGGCTACACCTTC
TRBJ2-3	NA	NA	TRBV28	CASSPLGGALEDTQYF	TGTGCCAGCAGTCCTCTTGGGGGGGCGTTGGAAGATACGCAGTATTTT
TRBJ2-2	NA	NA	TRBV28	CASSLYPAEGSGELFF	TGTGCCAGCAGTTTATACCCAGCGGAGGGGTCCGGGGAGCTGTTTTTT
TRBJ1-1	NA	NA	TRBV19	CASSMYSNTEAFF	TGTGCCAGTAGCATGTACTCGAACACTGAAGCTTTCTTT
TRBJ2-7	once	TRBD2	TRBV27	CASSITRLAGPDEQYF	TGTGCCAGCAGTATCACCCGACTAGCGGGACCCGACGAGCAGTACTTC
TRBJ2-7	once	NA	TRBV28	CASSFASSEQYF	TGTGCCAGCAGTTTCGCTAGCTCCGAGCAGTACTTC
TRBJ1-1	NA	NA	TRBV28	CASSRKVTEAFF	TGTGCCAGCAGCAGAAAAGTCACTGAAGCTTTCTTT
TRBJ2-1	NA	TRBD2	TRBV7-3	CASSPYPAGALVDEQFF	TGTGCCAGCAGTCCTTACCCAGCGGGGGCGCTTGTCGATGAGCAGTTCTTC
TRBJ2-2	NA	NA	TRBV15	CATSYRTGAAVTGELFF	TGTGCCACCAGCTACAGAACGGGGGCAGCTGTTACCGGGGAGCTGTTTTTT
TRBJ1-1	NA	TRBD1	TRBV27	CASSPSTGDKHTEAFF	TGTGCCAGCAGTCCTTCGACAGGGGATAAGCACACTGAAGCTTTCTTT
TRBJ2-2	NA	NA	TRBV29-1	CSVVKTTGELFF	TGCAGCGTTGTCAAGACGACCGGGGAGCTGTTTTTT
TRBJ1-2	once	NA	TRBV7-9	CASSLGAGDYYGYTF	TGTGCCAGCAGCTTAGGGGCAGGGGATTACTATGGCTACACCTTC
TRBJ1-1	NA	NA	TRBV27	CASSLLSPGPVNTEAFF	TGTGCCAGCAGTTTATTATCACCGGGACCTGTGAACACTGAAGCTTTCTTT
TRBJ2-1	many	NA	TRBV4-3	CASSQEVTGNGYNEQFF	TGCGCCAGCAGCCAAGAGGTTACGGGAAATGGGTACAATGAGCAGTTCTTC
TRBJ2-1	once	NA	TRBV7-9	CASSQSGTPGSREQFF	TGTGCCAGCAGCCAATCCGGGACTCCTGGGTCCAGGGAGCAGTTCTTC